The 14 T cell receptor beta chains presented below share a single source sample, sequenced in a study of control samples from healthy donors and cancer patients (dated by TCRdb to the early 2020s). Receptor libraries were prepared by the immunoSEQ multiplex PCR assay. In TCRdb, the immuneACCESS table is reduced to in-frame sequences with V and J assigned. These tables do not hold every clone; where another copy was compared, an unresolved V gene accounts for under half, and the others remain unexplained. The sample records tens of thousands of clones, around 95% of which are singletons. Approximately 4.3% of the sample is in the top ten clones. The sample was blood. Receptors originate from a man aged 25 to 40 in good health.

The chain recombines TRBV14 with TRBJ2-2; D call uncertain. This CDR3 is built from 16 residues. CDR1 SGHDN and CDR2 FVKESK come from the germline V gene. The V end was cut by 4 bases, the J end by 11 bases, with 23 bases between. The CDR3 loop reads CASSPRPDGRSEELFF. The CDR3 DNA sequence: TGTGCCAGCAGCCCGCGCCCGGACGGCAGGTCGGAAGAGCTGTTTTTT.

V usage is TRBV19 and J usage is TRBJ2-2; 8 bases are a match to TRBD1. V dropped 6 bases and J dropped 1; count of bases not matched to a gene: 1. The length of the CDR3 is 14 residues. Germline V gene sequence: CDR1 LNHDA, CDR2 SQIVND (reference sequence). The CDR3 loop is CASRTGGNTGELFF. CDR3 in DNA: TGTGCCAGTAGAACAGGGGGGAACACCGGGGAGCTGTTTTTT.

The chain joins TRBV7-9 to TRBJ2-7, with D perhaps matching TRBD2 (6 bases). This CDR3 has 18 residues. Trimming pared 2 bases from V and 2 bases from J, leaving 22 bases between. CDR1 is SEHNR, CDR2 FQNEAQ, per germline (reference sequence). The CDR3 DNA reads as TGTGCCAGCAGCTTATTAGAAACCGGGGGTGAAAGGGCCTACGAGCAGTACTTC. Translated: CASSLLETGGERAYEQYF.

The J gene is TRBJ1-4, the V gene TRBV5-6; TRBD1 matches at 8 bases. V trimming: 5 bases; J trimming: 0 bases; junction bases outside the gene matches: 6. Germline V CDR1 and CDR2: SGHDT, YYEEEE. This CDR3 has 16 amino acids. The CDR3 reads CASRETGAATNEKLFF. In nucleotides, the CDR3 is TGTGCCAGCAGAGAGACAGGGGCGGCAACTAATGAAAAACTGTTTTTT.

V gene TRBV28 combines with J gene TRBJ1-5; the match to TRBD1 covers 10 bases. CDR1 is MDHEN, CDR2 SYDVKM, per germline. Trimming took 8 bases from V and 0 from J; bases not matched to a gene: 10. CDR3 length equals 17 residues. In nucleotides, the CDR3 is TGTGCCAGCGCACCTTGGGACAGGGGTGATAGCAATCAGCCCCAGCATTTT. It yields the protein CASAPWDRGDSNQPQHF.

V and J are TRBV27 and TRBJ1-4, with D perhaps matching TRBD1 (5 bases). The CDR3 sequence is 15 residues long. Trimming pared 7 bases from V and 5 bases from J, leaving 17 bases between. Germline V CDR1 and CDR2: MNHEY, SMNVEV (reference sequence). CDR3 coding DNA: TGTGCCAGCATGGGGCAGGGCATACTAAATGAAAAACTGTTTTTT. Amino acids: CASMGQGILNEKLFF.

The table lists this clone with a few counts. The rearrangement uses TRBV18 and TRBJ2-1, with 12 bases identical to TRBD2. Trimming took 4 bases from V and 7 from J; bases not matched to a gene: 17. The germline CDR1 and CDR2 sequences are KGHSH and LQKENI. CDR3 size: 19 residues. The CDR3 loop is CASSLRTIATSGGRNEQFF. For the CDR3, the DNA is TGTGCCAGCTCACTCCGGACAATAGCGACTAGCGGGGGAAGGAATGAGCAGTTCTTC.

The chain carries TRBV5-6 and TRBJ1-3, with D maybe TRBD1 (5 bases). This CDR3 has 14 amino acids. Germline V gene data show CDR1 as SGHDT and CDR2 as YYEEEE. V was pared by 4 bases and J by 1 base, with 9 bases between. The CDR3 nucleotides are TGTGCCAGCAGCCTGGGGGTTTCTGGAAACACCATATATTTT. This sequence encodes CASSLGVSGNTIYF.

This chain connects TRBV12-1 to TRBJ1-1; the table's D call of TRBD1 was not tested on the DNA. TRBV12-1 has pseudogene status. The CDR3 sequence is 17 residues long. The CDR3 DNA reads TGTGCCAGCAGCTTTCAGGGAATAGGGCGCAAAGACACTGAAGCTTTCTTT. The encoded protein is CASSFQGIGRKDTEAFF.

This sequence joins TRBV9 and TRBJ1-3; D possibly corresponds to TRBD1 (5 bases). CDR3 length equals 17 residues. The V end was cut by 4 bases, the J end by 0 bases, with 17 bases between. Germline V gene data show CDR1 as SGDLS and CDR2 as YYNGEE. The CDR3 sequence is CASSISSAGSSGNTIYF. The DNA of the CDR3 is TGTGCCAGCAGCATCTCCTCTGCAGGGAGCTCTGGAAACACCATATATTTT.

This clone has a handful of counts. This chain joins TRBV19 and TRBJ2-1; the match to TRBD2 covers 7 bases. The CDR3 consists of 15 residues. J gave up 4 bases and V 4 bases, and 7 bases lay outside the gene matches. The germline gives CDR1 LNHDA, CDR2 SQIVND (reference sequence). The CDR3 DNA reads TGTGCCAGTAGTACTTCCAGCGGGACTTACAATGAGCAGTTCTTC. Residues: CASSTSSGTYNEQFF.

The V call is TRBV2, the J call TRBJ1-6; D is perhaps TRBD1 (5 bases). V gave up 4 bases and J gave up 7 bases, with 11 bases separating them. CDR1 and CDR2 from the germline V gene are SNHLY and FYNNEI. The CDR3 is made up of 14 amino acids. The DNA of the CDR3 is TGTGCCAGCAGTGGGGAGGGGCGGAATTCACCCCTCCACTTT. As protein: CASSGEGRNSPLHF. Supplemented by reference TRBV2 and TRBJ1-6, the full variable domain reads EPEVTQTPSHQVTQMGQEVILRCVPISNHLYFYWYRQILGQKVEFLVSFYNNEISEKSEIFDDQFSVERPDGSNFTLKIRSTKLEDSAMYFCASSGEGRNSPLHFGNGTRLTVT.

The chain couples TRBV18 to TRBJ2-7, with no clear D. Trimming left V 0 bases short and J 1 base short, with 7 bases between. CDR1 and CDR2 (germline): KGHSH, LQKENI. The CDR3 has 14 amino acids. In DNA, the CDR3 is TGTGCCAGCTCACCACCGATAGGGTCCTACGAGCAGTACTTC. It encodes CASSPPIGSYEQYF.

The chain couples TRBV18 to TRBJ2-5; D call uncertain. CDR3 length: 16 residues. The V end was cut by 6 bases, the J end by 2 bases, with 19 bases between. Germline V lookup: CDR1 KGHSH, CDR2 LQKENI. CDR3 DNA: TGTGCCAGCTCGCCAAACTCCGTCGCTAGACAAGAGACCCAGTACTTC. Its protein is CASSPNSVARQETQYF.